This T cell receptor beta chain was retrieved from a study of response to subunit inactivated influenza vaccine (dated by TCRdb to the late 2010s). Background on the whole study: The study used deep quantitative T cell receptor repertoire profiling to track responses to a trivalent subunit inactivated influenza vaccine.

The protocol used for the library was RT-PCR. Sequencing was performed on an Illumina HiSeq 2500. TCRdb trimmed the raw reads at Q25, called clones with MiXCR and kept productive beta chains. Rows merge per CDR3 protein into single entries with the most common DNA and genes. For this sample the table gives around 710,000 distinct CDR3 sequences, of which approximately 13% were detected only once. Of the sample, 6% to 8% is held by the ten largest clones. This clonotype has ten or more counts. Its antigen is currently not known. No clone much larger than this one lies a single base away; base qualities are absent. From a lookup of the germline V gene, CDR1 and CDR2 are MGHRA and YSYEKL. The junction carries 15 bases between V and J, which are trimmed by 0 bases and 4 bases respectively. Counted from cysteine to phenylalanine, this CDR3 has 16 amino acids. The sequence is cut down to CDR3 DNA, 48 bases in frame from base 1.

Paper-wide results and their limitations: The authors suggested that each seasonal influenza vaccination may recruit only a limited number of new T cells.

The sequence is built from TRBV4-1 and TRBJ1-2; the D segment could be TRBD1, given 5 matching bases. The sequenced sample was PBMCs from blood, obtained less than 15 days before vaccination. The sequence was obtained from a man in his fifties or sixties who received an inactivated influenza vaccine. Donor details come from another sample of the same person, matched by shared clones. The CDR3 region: CASSQDPVGTIYGYTF. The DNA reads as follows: TGCGCCAGCAGCCAAGATCCCGTGGGGACCATCTATGGCTACACCTTC.